A selection of T cell receptor beta chains follows, all from one sample in a study of vaccination and CD4 T cells after COVID-19. TCRdb re-analysed the PCR reads in MiXCR, keeping a single row per CDR3 protein. The sample has roughly 13,000 distinct CDR3 sequences, around 45% seen once. No antigen has been assigned to these receptors. The specimen sequenced was CD4+ T cells from blood, cultured in vitro. These receptor sequences come from a human donor who had recovered from COVID-19. Both conserved end residues are part of each CDR3. D genes are given only for firm matches. A clone size is listed for some rows: how often the clone was seen (once, few, many), or a class if it is expanded.

>.|TRBJ2-3|.|TRBV30
TGTGCCTGGACAGGGTCAAGCACAGATACGCAGTATTTT
CAWTGSSTDTQYF
>.|TRBJ1-2|few|TRBV4-1
TGCGCCAGCAGCCAAGGAACGCCTGGATATGGCTACACCTTC
CASSQGTPGYGYTF
>TRBD1|TRBJ2-1|.|TRBV27
TGTGCCAGCAGAACGGACAGGGTGGGATACAATGAGCAGTTCTTC
CASRTDRVGYNEQFF
>.|TRBJ1-2|once|TRBV6-2/TRBV6-3
TGTGCCAGTAGTCATGGGTATGGCTACACCTTC
CASSHGYGYTF
>TRBD1|TRBJ1-1|.|TRBV30
TGTGCCTGGAGGCCTCCCGGGACAGCGAACACTGAAGCTTTCTTT
CAWRPPGTANTEAFF
>.|TRBJ2-1|.|TRBV2
TGTGCCAGCAGCGGGGGAGGACATGAGCAGTTCTTC
CASSGGGHEQFF
>TRBD1|TRBJ1-1|.|TRBV12-3/TRBV12-4
TGTGCCAGCAGTTCCGGGACAGGGTTGAACACTGAAGCTTTCTTT
CASSSGTGLNTEAFF
>.|TRBJ1-1|.|TRBV19
TGTGCCACCTCCCGGATTGGGTACACTGAAGCTTTCTTT
CATSRIGYTEAFF
>.|TRBJ1-5|medium-sized|TRBV6-5
TGTGCCAGCAGTTACGATGGGTTTCAGCCCCAGCATTTT
CASSYDGFQPQHF
>TRBD1|TRBJ1-5|few|TRBV6-2/TRBV6-3
TGTGCCAGCAGTCCCTCCGGGACAGGGAGCAATCAGCCCCAGCATTTT
CASSPSGTGSNQPQHF
>.|TRBJ1-5|.|TRBV7-2
TGTGCCAGCAGCCTCACATCTTATAGCAATCAGCCCCAGCATTTT
CASSLTSYSNQPQHF
>.|TRBJ2-3|.|TRBV19
TGTGCCAGTAGCGCAAATCCCCCAGATACGCAGTATTTT
CASSANPPDTQYF
>TRBD1|TRBJ1-1|.|TRBV30
TGTGCCTGGAACTTGGGACAGGGGTACACTGAAGCTTTCTTT
CAWNLGQGYTEAFF
>.|TRBJ1-3|.|TRBV18
TGTGCCAGCCTCTACCGAGACACCATATATTTT
CASLYRDTIYF
>.|TRBJ2-7|.|TRBV6-5
TGTGCCAGCAGTTACCGAGACAGGGAGCAGTACTTC
CASSYRDREQYF
>TRBD1|TRBJ1-2|few|TRBV12-3/TRBV12-4
TGTGCCAGCAGTTTGGCAGGGGGCTATGGCTACACCTTC
CASSLAGGYGYTF
>.|TRBJ1-6|.|TRBV4-1
TGCGCCAGCAGCCAAGTTGATATGGGGTTCTCCTATAATTCACCCCTCCACTTT
CASSQVDMGFSYNSPLHF
>.|TRBJ1-1|.|TRBV12-3/TRBV12-4
TGTGCCAGCAGTAGGAAGGGACGGTCCACGTTGATGAACACTGAAGCTTTCTTT
CASSRKGRSTLMNTEAFF
>TRBD2|TRBJ2-7|few|TRBV15
TGTGCCACCAGCACTATTACTAGCGGGGGATCCTACGAGCAGTACTTC
CATSTITSGGSYEQYF
>.|TRBJ1-1|.|TRBV23-1
TGCGCCAGGGAGGGGGATTGGGGTGGGAACACTGAAGCTTTCTTT
CAREGDWGGNTEAFF
>TRBD1|TRBJ1-5|few|TRBV7-7
TGTGCTAGCAGCCCCCGACAGGGATATAGCAATCAGCCCCAGCATTTT
CASSPRQGYSNQPQHF
>TRBD1|TRBJ1-2|.|TRBV5-1
TGCGCCAGCAGCTTGGGCCGGGACAGGGACTATGGCTACACCTTC
CASSLGRDRDYGYTF
>.|TRBJ2-7|.|TRBV11-2
TGTGCCAGCAGCTTAGGATTAGGCGGACACCAATACGAGCAGTACTTC
CASSLGLGGHQYEQYF
>.|TRBJ2-5|.|TRBV20-1
TGTAGTGCTATCGGCGGGCCTCAAGAGACCCAGTACTTC
CSAIGGPQETQYF
>.|TRBJ2-3|.|TRBV5-4
TGTGCCAGCAGCGCAAAAGGCACAGATACGCAGTATTTT
CASSAKGTDTQYF
>.|TRBJ2-5|.|TRBV3-1
TGTGCCACCGTACCCCGGGACGCAATGACGGAGACCCAGTACTTC
CATVPRDAMTETQYF
>.|TRBJ1-2|few|TRBV29-1
TGCAGCGTTGTGGGGGTTCGGACCCTGAATGACTATGGCTACACCTTC
CSVVGVRTLNDYGYTF
>TRBD1|TRBJ2-5|.|TRBV10-1
TGCGCCAGCAGTGAGTCGGGACAGGAAAGAGAGACCCAGTACTTC
CASSESGQERETQYF
>.|TRBJ1-1|.|TRBV20-1
TGCAGTGCTAGAGCCTCTAACACTGAAGCTTTCTTT
CSARASNTEAFF
>.|TRBJ2-2|.|TRBV10-1
TGCGCCAGCAGTGTAGAGGGTTTCAACACCGGGGAGCTGTTTTTT
CASSVEGFNTGELFF
>TRBD2|TRBJ2-1|.|TRBV7-8
TGTGCCAGCCACAGGGGAGAGCGGGGGGGGTACAATGAGCAGTTCTTC
CASHRGERGGYNEQFF
>.|TRBJ2-1|once|TRBV20-1
TGCAGTGCTCCGAGGGACAATGAGCAGTTCTTC
CSAPRDNEQFF
>.|TRBJ1-2|few|TRBV30
TGTGCCGGGCTGGGGGGCAGGGGCTACACCTTC
CAGLGGRGYTF
>TRBD1|TRBJ1-1|few|TRBV7-9
TGTGCCAGCAGACCTAAGGACAGGTTGGGCACTGAAGCTTTCTTT
CASRPKDRLGTEAFF
>.|TRBJ2-6|.|TRBV20-1
TGCAGTGCTAGCGCGGGATCGGGGGCCAACGTCCTGACTTTC
CSASAGSGANVLTF
>.|TRBJ2-3|few|TRBV10-3
TGTGCCATCAGTGAGTCTAGGGTCAGCGGCTCCACAGATACGCAGTATTTT
CAISESRVSGSTDTQYF
>.|TRBJ1-1|few|TRBV6-4
TGTGCCAGCAGCGCCGGGGCCCGTACTGAAGCTTTCTTT
CASSAGARTEAFF
>.|TRBJ2-5|few|TRBV3-1
TGTGCCAGCAGCCCTGGACTACCCCGGCCAGAGACCCAGTACTTC
CASSPGLPRPETQYF
>.|TRBJ1-6|.|TRBV12-3/TRBV12-4
TGTGCCAGCAGTTTGGCACAGGGAGTACGTTCACCCCTCCACTTT
CASSLAQGVRSPLHF
>TRBD1|TRBJ1-2|.|TRBV12-3/TRBV12-4
TGTGCCAGCAGTTGGGGACAGGGACCTAACTATGGCTACACCTTC
CASSWGQGPNYGYTF
>.|TRBJ2-4|.|TRBV15
TGTGCCACCAGCCCACAGGGGGGGGCCAAAAACATTCAGTACTTC
CATSPQGGAKNIQYF